The present T cell receptor beta chain was sequenced within a study of PD-L1 blockade in urothelial cancer. Study summary: The patients had undergone anywhere from 0 to 3 prior chemotherapy regimens.

General observations from the study: Durable-benefit patients expanded tumor-associated blood clones more at 3 weeks.

By sample fraction, this clone is medium-sized. What it binds is unknown. Trimming shortened V by 3 bases and J by 3 bases, and 12 bases separated the two germline ends. Per germline, CDR1 LNHNV and CDR2 YYDKDF (reference sequence). CDR3 size: 15 residues. Profiled with immunoSEQ multiplex PCR; TCRdb holds only in-frame clones, not every one. Among 35,000 to 45,000 clones listed, 82% were seen once. The material was PBMCs, obtained around atezolizumab (anti-PD-L1) treatment. This clonotype originated in a man between 65 and 80 years old with urothelial cancer. J is TRBJ1-5 and V is TRBV15; D call uncertain. This chain's CDR3 is CATSSETTTNQPQHF. DNA of the CDR3: TGTGCCACCAGCAGCGAAACCACTACCAATCAGCCCCAGCATTTT.